This T cell receptor (beta chain) is drawn from a study of blood T cell repertoires in COVID-19. Cohort 3 donors counted as recovered after two negative PCRs, clearance, or resolved symptoms. Clones were sequenced by immunoSEQ multiplex PCR, and TCRdb holds only the in-frame ones, with some missing. In the table there are about 400,000 clones, over 75% of which are singletons. J gave up 4 bases and V 4 bases, and 5 bases lay outside the gene matches. The CDR3 consists of 17 residues. Germline V gene data show CDR1 as MNHNS and CDR2 as SASEGT. The gene calls are TRBV6-1 and TRBJ2-2; 14 bases line up with TRBD2. The receptor was derived from a woman between 25 and 40 years old who had recovered from COVID-19. Sequenced: PBMCs or T cells enriched from blood (not recorded which). The CDR3 region is CASSAGLAGVSTGELFF. The CDR3 DNA reads TGTGCCAGCAGTGCGGGACTAGCGGGAGTTTCCACCGGGGAGCTGTTTTTT.